This T cell receptor beta chain originates from a study of blood T cell repertoires in COVID-19. Across the study: In each case, the material was cDNA or gDNA derived from T cells, B-cell-depleted T cells, or PBMCs.

Some clones are missing from TCRdb's copy, which holds only in-frame ones; the method was immunoSEQ multiplex PCR. Here the sample spans 250,000 to 350,000 clones, 90% being singletons. Sequenced sample: PBMCs or T cells enriched from blood (not recorded which). This receptor was taken from a woman aged 18-35 years with acute COVID-19.

This chain's CDR3 is CASSLIERENSDTQYF. The CDR3 nucleotides are TGTGCCAGCAGCTTAATCGAGCGGGAGAACTCAGATACGCAGTATTTT. The chain combines TRBV11-2 with TRBJ2-3; 8 bases align to TRBD2. This CDR3 contains 16 residues. CDR1 and CDR2 (germline): SGHAT, FQNNGV. V lost 2 bases and J lost 4; bases outside the gene matches: 8. The full variable domain, completed using reference TRBV11-2 and TRBJ2-3, is EAGVAQSPRYKIIEKRQSVAFWCNPISGHATLYWYQQILGQGPKLLIQFQNNGVVDDSQLPKDRFSAERLKGVDSTLKIQPAKLEDSAVYLCASSLIERENSDTQYFGPGTRLTVL.